These 16 T cell receptor beta chains share one sample of origin, sequenced in a study of regulatory T cells in long-lasting Graves disease. iRepertoire HTBI primers and Arm-PCR of CDR3 regions built TCR beta libraries. TCRdb used MiXCR to reprocess the multiplex PCR reads, holding one entry per CDR3 protein. The table includes a few hundred thousand distinct CDR3 sequences, about 19% detected once. Time point meaning: newly diagnosed GD, antithyroid drugs for less than 3 months. RNA isolated from PBMCs was used to make the TCR library. The same specimen was also included in a second study, on T cells in Graves' hyperthyroidism and ophthalmopathy.

This specimen consisted of peripheral blood mononuclear cells (PBMCs), obtained at new diagnosis, from a patient treated with antithyroid drugs. The receptors were gathered from a woman under 40 with Graves disease.

This clonotype was counted at least ten times. The rearrangement joins TRBV11-3 to TRBJ2-1; D is perhaps TRBD2 (5 bases). The DNA end favors TRBJ2-5, so the J call may be wrong. CDR1 and CDR2 from the germline V gene are SGHNT and YENEEA. CDR3 length: 16 amino acids. CDR3 region: CASSHSDEGGFKTQYF. The CDR3 DNA is TGTGCCAGCAGCCACTCCGATGAGGGTGGCTTCAAGACCCAGTACTTC.

The chain has TRBV5-1 and TRBJ2-7; weak D call: TRBD1 (6 bases). V was pared by 6 bases and J by 6 bases, with 13 bases between. There are 12 residues in the CDR3. The V gene's germline CDR1 is SGHRS and CDR2 YFSETQ. The CDR3 here is CASTEQGGEQYF. In DNA, the CDR3 is TGCGCCAGCACAGAACAGGGTGGCGAGCAGTACTTC.

This clonotype appeared a few times. V usage is TRBV6-5 and J usage is TRBJ1-1; a possible D gene is TRBD1 (5 bases). Germline assignment: CDR1 MNHEY and CDR2 SVGAGI. The CDR3 covers 13 residues. V was shortened by 4 bases and J by 4 bases, with 10 bases between the two germline ends. The CDR3 sequence is CASSLQVSTEAFF. Written as DNA, the CDR3 is TGTGCCAGCAGTTTACAGGTGAGCACTGAAGCTTTCTTT.

Many counts were recorded for this clonotype. This chain uses TRBV11-2 with TRBJ1-2, with 8 bases lining up with TRBD1. The CDR3 loop spans 14 amino acids. V dropped 6 bases and J dropped 8; count of bases not matched to a gene: 11. CDR1 and CDR2 from the germline V gene are SGHAT and FQNNGV. The CDR3: CASRRPGTGGGYTF. The DNA for the CDR3 is TGTGCCAGCAGACGTCCCGGGACAGGTGGGGGCTACACCTTC.

This sequence joins TRBV28 and TRBJ2-1; 11 bases align to TRBD2. The CDR3 has 23 residues. With V trimmed by 1 base and J by 4 bases, 24 bases remained unmatched. The germline gives CDR1 MDHEN, CDR2 SYDVKM. CDR3 loop: CASSLFPVAGGLTGPRSYNEQFF. CDR3 bases: TGTGCCAGCAGTTTATTCCCCGTAGCGGGAGGGCTCACCGGTCCCAGAAGTTACAATGAGCAGTTCTTC.

This clonotype occurred many times. The chain uses TRBV5-5 and TRBJ2-7, with a tentative D call TRBD2 (7 bases). CDR3 size: 14 residues. The germline V gene has CDR1 SGHKS and CDR2 YYEKEE (reference sequence). Trimming removed 2 bases from V and 7 bases from J, with 16 bases in between. The CDR3: CASSFILGGREQYF. DNA for the CDR3: TGTGCCAGCAGCTTCATCTTGGGGGGGCGAGAGCAGTACTTC.

This clonotype was counted a few times. The J gene is TRBJ1-5, the V gene TRBV12-3 or TRBV12-4, with 9 bases fitting TRBD1. The CDR3 has 14 amino acids. The junction had 4 bases not matched to a gene; V was cut back by 5 bases and J by 5 bases. The CDR3 is CASSTGGLDQPQHF. DNA of the CDR3: TGTGCCAGCAGTACAGGGGGCTTAGATCAGCCCCAGCATTTT.

This clonotype was detected many times. A much bigger clone sits one base away, suggesting this may be a read error. This chain links TRBV11-3 with TRBJ1-1; D gene ambiguous. This CDR3 region has 15 residues. Germline lookup yields CDR1 SGHNT and CDR2 YENEEA. V was pared by 0 bases and J by 4 bases, with 12 bases between. CDR3 region: CASSLDPAPSTEAFF. The DNA for the CDR3 is TGTGCCAGCAGCTTAGATCCAGCGCCGAGCACTGAAGCTTTCTTT.

This clonotype has ten or more counts. V is TRBV9 and J is TRBJ1-6; the D is unclear. In germline, CDR1 is SGDLS, CDR2 YYNGEE. The germline V and J ends were trimmed by 1 base and 6 bases, with 8 bases remaining between them. The CDR3 has 14 residues. As DNA, the CDR3 is TGTGCCAGCAGCGTAAGTCCGCCTAATTCACCCCTCCACTTT. Its translation: CASSVSPPNSPLHF.

This clonotype was counted a few times. The V call is TRBV2, the J call TRBJ1-6, with 12 bases that match TRBD1. This CDR3 has 16 amino acids. Germline assignment: CDR1 SNHLY and CDR2 FYNNEI. The V gene end was trimmed by 8 bases and the J gene end by 3 bases; junction bases not matched to a gene: 5. Here the CDR3 reads CASAGQGAYYNSPLHF. The CDR3 bases are TGTGCCAGCGCGGGACAGGGGGCATACTATAATTCACCCCTCCACTTT.

This clonotype was detected many times. The chain combines TRBV2 with TRBJ1-2; no reliable D call. Germline loops: CDR1 SNHLY, CDR2 FYNNEI. V dropped 7 bases and J dropped 8 bases, with 11 bases sitting between them. This CDR3 has 11 residues. In DNA, the CDR3 is TGTGCCAGCACGGGTCAGGAAGGCTACACCTTC. It codes for CASTGQEGYTF.

V gene TRBV4-1 combines with J gene TRBJ1-4; D call uncertain. The CDR3 has 15 amino acids. The germline V and J ends were trimmed by 8 bases and 8 bases, with 21 bases remaining between them. Germline-derived CDR1 and CDR2 are MGHRA and YSYEKL. The CDR3 nucleotides are TGCGCCAGCCGCCTCCGGGCAGGAGCACGCGAAAAACTGTTTTTT. This codes for CASRLRAGAREKLFF.

V is TRBV2 and J is TRBJ1-1; 7 bases are shared with TRBD1. CDR1 SNHLY and CDR2 FYNNEI come from the germline V gene. Trimming at V came to 6 bases and at J to 7 bases, leaving 8 bases not matched to a gene. CDR3 length: 13 residues. The CDR3 nucleotides are TGTGCCAGCAGACTGGTACGACAGGGTGAAGCTTTCTTT. Protein sequence: CASRLVRQGEAFF.

This clonotype has a count of ten or more. The V and J genes are TRBV24-1 and TRBJ1-4; weak D call: TRBD1 (5 bases). The CDR3 runs to 15 residues. V dropped 4 bases and J dropped 8 bases, with 16 bases sitting between them. Germline V gene lookup returns CDR1 KGHDR and CDR2 SFDVKD. The CDR3 sequence is CATSESGAGQEKLFF. The CDR3 DNA follows: TGTGCCACCAGTGAGTCCGGGGCCGGTCAGGAAAAACTGTTTTTT.

The table lists this clonotype with many counts. The rearrangement uses TRBV3-1 and TRBJ1-1, with a weak D call TRBD1 (5 bases). The V gene's germline CDR1 is LGHDT and CDR2 YNNKEL (reference sequence). CDR3 length equals 13 residues. The V end was cut by 2 bases, the J end by 8 bases, with 12 bases between. In DNA form, the CDR3 reads TGTGCCAGCAGCCAATCAGGGCAGACCGAAGCTTTCTTT. Encoded protein: CASSQSGQTEAFF.

This clonotype has a count of ten or more. The CDR3 is CASAGGNTGELFF. The CDR3 nucleotides read TGTGCCAGCGCAGGGGGAAACACCGGGGAGCTGTTTTTT. The gene calls are TRBV28 and TRBJ2-2; 7 nucleotides line up with TRBD1. The germline CDR1 and CDR2 sequences are MDHEN and SYDVKM. CDR3 size: 13 residues. Trimming cost V 8 bases and J 2 bases; bases outside gene matches: 2.